This TCR beta chain was recorded in a study of hypomethylating agent response in myelodysplastic syndrome. About the research overall: Hypomethylating treatment was azacitidine in most of the 11, decitabine in 3 of 11.

The study's findings and limits: Whether shared GLIPH2 clusters recognize novel MDS antigens was not confirmed.

A note on this clone: Its cognate antigen is unknown.

Two replicates of around 200 ng each gave 400 ng DNA per sample, survey resolution. TCRdb's copy holds only in-frame clones and misses some; the assay was immunoSEQ multiplex PCR. This table holds approximately 11,000 clones, 75% to 85% found once. The sample in question was bone marrow, obtained before or after starting hypomethylating agent treatment for myelodysplastic syndrome (not recorded which). The source of this sequence is a human donor with myelodysplastic syndrome.

The CDR3 region has the DNA TGTGCCATCAGTAGGGAGGGACCTAGGACCGCAACTAATGAAAAACTGTTTTTT. Translated: CAISREGPRTATNEKLFF. V and J are TRBV10-3 and TRBJ1-4; a weak D match, TRBD1 (5 bases). The germline CDR1 and CDR2 sequences are ENHRY and SYGVKD. The V end was cut by 5 bases, the J end by 0 bases, with 19 bases between. This CDR3 is 18 amino acids long.